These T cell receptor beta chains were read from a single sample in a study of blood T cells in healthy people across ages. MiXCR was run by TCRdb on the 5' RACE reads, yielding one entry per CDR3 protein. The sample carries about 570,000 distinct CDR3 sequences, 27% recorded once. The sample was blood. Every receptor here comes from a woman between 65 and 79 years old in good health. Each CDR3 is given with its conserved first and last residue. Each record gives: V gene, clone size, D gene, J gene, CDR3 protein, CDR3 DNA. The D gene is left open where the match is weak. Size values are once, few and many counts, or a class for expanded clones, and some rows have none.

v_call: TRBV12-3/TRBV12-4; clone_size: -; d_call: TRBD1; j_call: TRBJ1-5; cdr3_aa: CASRQGSQPQHF; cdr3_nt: TGTGCCAGCCGACAGGGTAGTCAGCCCCAGCATTTT
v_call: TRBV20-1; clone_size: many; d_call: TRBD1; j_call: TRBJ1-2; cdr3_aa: CSAGQGYYGYTF; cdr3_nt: TGCAGTGCTGGACAGGGGTACTATGGCTACACCTTC
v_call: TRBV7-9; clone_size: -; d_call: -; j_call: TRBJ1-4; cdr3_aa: CASSLQGSEEKLFF; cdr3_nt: TGTGCCAGCAGCTTACAAGGGTCAGAGGAAAAACTGTTTTTT
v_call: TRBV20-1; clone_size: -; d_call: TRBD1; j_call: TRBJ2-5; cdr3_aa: CSAKKTGSGETQYF; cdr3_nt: TGCAGTGCTAAAAAGACAGGGTCGGGAGAGACCCAGTACTTC
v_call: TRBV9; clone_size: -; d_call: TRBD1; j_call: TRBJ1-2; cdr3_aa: CASSVAPDRVDGYTF; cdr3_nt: TGTGCCAGCAGCGTAGCCCCGGACAGGGTTGATGGCTACACCTTC
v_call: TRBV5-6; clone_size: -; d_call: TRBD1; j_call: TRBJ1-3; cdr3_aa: CASSLDRTGSGNTIYF; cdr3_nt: TGTGCCAGCAGCTTGGACCGGACAGGGAGCGGAAACACCATATATTTT
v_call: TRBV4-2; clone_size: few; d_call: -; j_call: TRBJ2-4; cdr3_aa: CASSRTRTRGVGGNIQYF; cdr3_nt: TGTGCCAGCAGCCGAACACGGACTAGAGGGGTAGGGGGAAACATTCAGTACTTC
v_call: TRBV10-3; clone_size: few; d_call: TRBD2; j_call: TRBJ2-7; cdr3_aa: CAIKRERSSYEQYF; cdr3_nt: TGTGCCATCAAGCGGGAGCGCAGCTCCTACGAGCAGTACTTC
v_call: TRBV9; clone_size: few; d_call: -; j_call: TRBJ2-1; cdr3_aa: CASSVSAGEQFF; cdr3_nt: TGTGCCAGCAGCGTTTCCGCGGGGGAGCAGTTCTTC
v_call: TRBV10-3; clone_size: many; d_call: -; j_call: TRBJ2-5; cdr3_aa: CAITSGIGETQYF; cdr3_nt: TGTGCCATCACCTCAGGAATCGGAGAGACCCAGTACTTC
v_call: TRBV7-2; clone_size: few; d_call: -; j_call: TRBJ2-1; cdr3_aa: CASSLRETQHF; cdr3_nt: TGTGCCAGCAGCTTAAGGGAGACCCAGCACTTC
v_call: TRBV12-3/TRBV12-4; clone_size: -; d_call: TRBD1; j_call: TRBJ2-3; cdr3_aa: CASSYWQGATDTQYF; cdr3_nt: TGTGCCAGCAGTTACTGGCAGGGGGCCACAGATACGCAGTATTTT
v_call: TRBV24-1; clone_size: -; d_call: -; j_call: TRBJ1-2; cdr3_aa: CATSDPSGQTYGYTF; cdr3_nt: TGTGCCACCAGTGATCCCTCAGGACAGACCTATGGCTACACCTTC
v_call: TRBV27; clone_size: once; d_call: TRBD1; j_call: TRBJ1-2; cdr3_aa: CASTPRQGRGNYGYTF; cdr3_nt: TGTGCCAGCACGCCGCGACAGGGAAGGGGTAACTATGGCTACACCTTC
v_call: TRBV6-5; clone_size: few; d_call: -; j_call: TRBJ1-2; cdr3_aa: CASSYTGTFNYGYTF; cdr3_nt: TGTGCCAGCAGTTACACGGGGACATTTAACTATGGCTACACCTTC
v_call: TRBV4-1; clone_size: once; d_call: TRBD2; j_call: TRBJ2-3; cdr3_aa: CASSQAGGLVDTQYF; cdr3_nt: TGCGCCAGCAGCCAAGCGGGGGGTCTGGTAGATACGCAGTATTTT
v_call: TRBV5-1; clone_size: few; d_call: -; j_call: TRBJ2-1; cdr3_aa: CASSLEVSDNEQFF; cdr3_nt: TGCGCCAGCAGCTTGGAAGTTTCGGACAATGAGCAGTTCTTC
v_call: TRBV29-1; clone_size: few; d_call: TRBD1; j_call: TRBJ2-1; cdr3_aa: CSVEGQGGNNEQFF; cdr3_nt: TGCAGCGTTGAAGGACAGGGGGGTAACAATGAGCAGTTCTTC
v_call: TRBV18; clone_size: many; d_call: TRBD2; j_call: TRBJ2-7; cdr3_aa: CASSPGEGFEQYF; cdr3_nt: TGTGCCAGCTCACCAGGGGAGGGGTTCGAGCAGTACTTC
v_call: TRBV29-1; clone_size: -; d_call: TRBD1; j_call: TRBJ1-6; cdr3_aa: CSVNPAAVRQGLCSPLHF; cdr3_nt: TGCAGCGTTAATCCGGCCGCTGTCAGACAGGGCCTTTGTTCACCCCTCCACTTT
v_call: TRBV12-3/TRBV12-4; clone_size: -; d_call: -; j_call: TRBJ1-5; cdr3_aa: CASSLGGAGYQPQHF; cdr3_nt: TGTGCCAGCAGTTTAGGGGGGGCGGGTTATCAGCCCCAGCATTTT
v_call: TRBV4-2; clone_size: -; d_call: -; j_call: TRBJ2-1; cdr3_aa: CASSQVYGRSVDEQFF; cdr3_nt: TGTGCCAGCAGCCAAGTATATGGGCGGAGTGTCGATGAGCAGTTCTTC
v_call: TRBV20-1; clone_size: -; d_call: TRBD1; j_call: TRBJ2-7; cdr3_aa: CSLQSTGVEQYF; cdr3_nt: TGCAGCTTACAATCGACAGGGGTCGAGCAGTACTTC
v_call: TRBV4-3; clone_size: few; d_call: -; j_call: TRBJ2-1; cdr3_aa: CASSQDVRGSYNEQFF; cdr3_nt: TGCGCCAGCAGCCAAGATGTCAGGGGCTCCTACAATGAGCAGTTCTTC
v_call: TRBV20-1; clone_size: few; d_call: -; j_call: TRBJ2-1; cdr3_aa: CSAREGEGIYNEQFF; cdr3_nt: TGCAGTGCTAGAGAGGGTGAAGGAATCTACAATGAGCAGTTCTTC
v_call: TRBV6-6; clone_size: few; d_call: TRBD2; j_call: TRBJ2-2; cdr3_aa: CASSIGLAGGLGELFF; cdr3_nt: TGTGCCAGCAGTATCGGACTAGCGGGGGGCCTCGGGGAGCTGTTTTTT
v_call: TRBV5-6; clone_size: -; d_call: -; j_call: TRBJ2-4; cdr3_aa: CASSFGGLGVNIQYF; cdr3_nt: TGTGCCAGCAGCTTCGGGGGGCTGGGGGTGAACATTCAGTACTTC
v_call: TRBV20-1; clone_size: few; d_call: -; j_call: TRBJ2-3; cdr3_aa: CSASGSPDTQYF; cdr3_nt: TGCAGTGCATCAGGTAGCCCAGATACGCAGTATTTT
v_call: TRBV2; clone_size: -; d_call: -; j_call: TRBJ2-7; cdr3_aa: CASRLPQEYTYEQYF; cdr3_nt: TGTGCCAGCAGATTACCACAGGAGTACACCTACGAGCAGTACTTC
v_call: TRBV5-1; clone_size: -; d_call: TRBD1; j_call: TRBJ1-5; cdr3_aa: CASSPGTGGYSNQPQHF; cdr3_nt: TGCGCCAGCAGCCCTGGAACAGGGGGATATAGCAATCAGCCCCAGCATTTT
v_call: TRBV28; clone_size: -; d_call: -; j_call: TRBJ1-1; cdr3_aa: CASPPGGSRVGTEAFF; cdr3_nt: TGTGCCAGCCCCCCGGGGGGCAGTAGGGTGGGCACTGAAGCTTTCTTT
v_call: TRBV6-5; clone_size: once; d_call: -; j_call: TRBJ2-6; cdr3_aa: CASRPGPGANVLTF; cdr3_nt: TGTGCCAGCAGACCAGGGCCCGGGGCCAACGTCCTGACTTTC
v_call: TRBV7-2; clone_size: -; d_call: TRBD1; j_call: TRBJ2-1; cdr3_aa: CASSSGQGGYNEQFF; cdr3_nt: TGTGCCAGCAGCTCAGGACAGGGTGGATACAATGAGCAGTTCTTC
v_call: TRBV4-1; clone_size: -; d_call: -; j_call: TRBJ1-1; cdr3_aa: CASSQDGDTRNTEAFF; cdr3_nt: TGCGCCAGCAGCCAAGATGGGGACACCCGAAACACTGAAGCTTTCTTT
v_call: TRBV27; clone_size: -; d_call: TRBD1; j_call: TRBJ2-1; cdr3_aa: CASSPLPRTGAYNEQFF; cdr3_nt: TGTGCCAGCAGTCCCCTCCCGAGGACAGGGGCCTACAATGAGCAGTTCTTC
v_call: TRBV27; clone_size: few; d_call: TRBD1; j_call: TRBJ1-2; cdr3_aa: CASSSTGAVSGYTF; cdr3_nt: TGTGCCAGCAGTTCCACAGGGGCGGTCTCGGGCTACACCTTC
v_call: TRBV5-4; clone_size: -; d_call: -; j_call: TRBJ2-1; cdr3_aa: CASSFSRDGEQFF; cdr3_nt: TGTGCCAGCAGCTTCTCCCGGGACGGCGAGCAGTTCTTC
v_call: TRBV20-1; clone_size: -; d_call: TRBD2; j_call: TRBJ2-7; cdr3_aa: CSAPGLAQPYEQYF; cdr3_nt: TGCAGTGCTCCTGGACTAGCCCAACCCTACGAGCAGTACTTC
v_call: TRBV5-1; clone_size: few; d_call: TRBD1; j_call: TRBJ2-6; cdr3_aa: CASRDGTANSGANVLTF; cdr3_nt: TGCGCCAGCAGAGATGGGACAGCGAACTCTGGGGCCAACGTCCTGACTTTC
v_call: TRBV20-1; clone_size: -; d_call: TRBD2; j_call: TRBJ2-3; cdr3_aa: CSARNPGGRGTDTQYF; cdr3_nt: TGCAGTGCAAGGAACCCCGGGGGGAGAGGCACAGATACGCAGTATTTT
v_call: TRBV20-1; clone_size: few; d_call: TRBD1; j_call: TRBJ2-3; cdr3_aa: CSARAGTVTDTQYF; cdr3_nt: TGCAGTGCCCGAGCCGGGACAGTCACAGATACGCAGTATTTT
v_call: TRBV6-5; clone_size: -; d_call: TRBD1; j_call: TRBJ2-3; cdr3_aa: CASGRGDRYTDTQYF; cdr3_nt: TGTGCCAGCGGACGTGGGGACAGATACACAGATACGCAGTATTTT
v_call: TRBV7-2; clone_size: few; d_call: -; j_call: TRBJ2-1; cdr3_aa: CASSLDNNEQFF; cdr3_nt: TGTGCCAGCAGCTTGGACAACAATGAGCAGTTCTTC
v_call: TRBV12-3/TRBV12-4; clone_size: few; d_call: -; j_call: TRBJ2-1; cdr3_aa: CASNLGGYSYNEQFF; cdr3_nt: TGTGCCAGCAATCTGGGGGGATACTCCTACAATGAGCAGTTCTTC
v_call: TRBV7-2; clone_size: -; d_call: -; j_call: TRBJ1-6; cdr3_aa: CASSLSRSNSPLHF; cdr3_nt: TGTGCCAGCAGCTTATCCAGGTCCAATTCACCCCTCCACTTT